The 16 T cell receptor beta chains below all came from one sample that was sequenced in a study of breast tumors, draining lymph nodes, adjacent tissues. MiXCR, applied by TCRdb to the multiplex PCR reads, yields one record per CDR3 protein. The table has 200,000 to 250,000 distinct CDR3 sequences, less than 45% seen once; the top ten hold about 3.9%. Samples came from axillary lymph nodes draining the breast cancer. The sample taken for sequencing was axillary lymph node tissue. These TCRs come from a female donor with breast cancer. Some clones in this sample may be carry-over from other donors' samples.

In the case of this clonotype: A read error may explain this, as a much larger clone is one base away. J is TRBJ2-7 and V is TRBV11-2, with 9 nucleotides matching TRBD1. Germline-derived CDR1 and CDR2 are SGHAT and FQNNGV. V trimming: 5 bases; J trimming: 6 bases; junction bases outside the gene matches: 5. The CDR3 is 13 amino acids. The CDR3 loop is CASSRTGGTEQYF. The CDR3 DNA sequence: TGTGCCAGCAGCCGTACAGGGGGCACCGAGCAGTACTTC. The complete variable domain, with remaining parts taken from reference TRBV11-2 and TRBJ2-7, reads EAGVAQSPRYKIIEKRQSVAFWCNPISGHATLYWYQQILGQGPKLLIQFQNNGVVDDSQLPKDRFSAERLKGVDSTLKIQPAKLEDSAVYLCASSRTGGTEQYFGPGTRLTVT.

In regard to this clonotype: Without the conserved terminal phenylalanine or tryptophan, this CDR3 likely stems from a read error. The limits of the CDR3 on the DNA are not certain, so only TCRdb's listed CDR3 is given. The CDR3 is CSARDLTGLNEI. The chain combines TRBV20-1 with TRBJ2-1; the DNA was not compared with TRBD2, the D call given in the table. The CDR3 comprises 12 residues, both ends counted. Germline V gene sequence: CDR1 DFQATT, CDR2 SNEGSKA (reference sequence).

The CDR3 protein is CASSSGTGGYEQYF. DNA for the CDR3: TGTGCCAGCAGTTCCGGGACAGGGGGATACGAGCAGTACTTC. This chain uses TRBV2 with TRBJ2-7; 11 bases are a match to TRBD1. Germline-derived CDR1 and CDR2 are SNHLY and FYNNEI. V trimming: 5 bases; J trimming: 4 bases; junction bases outside the gene matches: 4. The CDR3 totals 14 residues.

This clonotype has ten or more counts. This sequence joins TRBV5-1 and TRBJ2-2; 7 bases match TRBD1. The J segment lost 5 bases and the V segment lost 4 bases, leaving 2 bases of the junction unmatched. Germline V gene data show CDR1 as SGHRS and CDR2 as YFSETQ. CDR3 length: 13 residues. The CDR3 protein is CASSRQGTGELFF. The CDR3, as DNA: TGCGCCAGCAGCCGACAGGGTACCGGGGAGCTGTTTTTT.

Of note for this clonotype: This may arise from a read error, as a much more abundant clone is one base away. CDR3 residues: CASSRVSTQNEQFF. DNA for the CDR3: TGTGCCAGCAGCCGGGTTTCGACTCAGAATGAGCAGTTCTTC. The chain joins TRBV11-3 to TRBJ2-1, with D unclear. This CDR3 spans 14 amino acids. Germline lookup yields CDR1 SGHNT and CDR2 YENEEA. Trimming shortened V by 5 bases and J by 7 bases, and 15 bases separated the two germline ends.

At least ten counts were recorded for this clonotype. This rearrangement joins TRBV5-1 to TRBJ2-2; 9 nucleotides agree with TRBD1. Germline-derived CDR1 and CDR2 are SGHRS and YFSETQ. This CDR3 has 16 amino acids. Trimming cost V 4 bases and J 0 bases; bases outside gene matches: 4. DNA for the CDR3: TGCGCCAGCAGCCTCGGGACAGGGCCGAACACCGGGGAGCTGTTTTTT. It encodes CASSLGTGPNTGELFF.

The chain is built from TRBV19 and TRBJ1-2; TRBD1 aligns across 7 bases. The germline V gene has CDR1 LNHDA and CDR2 SQIVND (reference sequence). The trim removed 5 bases at V and 4 bases at J, leaving 4 bases unmatched. The CDR3 extends over 13 amino acids. The CDR3 reads CASSARQGYGYTF. Written as DNA, the CDR3 is TGTGCCAGTAGTGCCAGACAGGGCTATGGCTACACCTTC.

This clonotype was seen at least ten times. The chain links TRBV20-1 to TRBJ2-4, with D possibly being TRBD2 (5 bases). CDR1 DFQATT and CDR2 SNEGSKA come from the germline V gene (reference sequence). V was shortened by 6 bases and J by 4 bases, with 13 bases between the two germline ends. This CDR3 region has 13 residues. The CDR3 is CSADGLQKNIQYF. The CDR3 nucleotides read TGCAGTGCAGACGGACTGCAGAAAAACATTCAGTACTTC.

The sample holds many counts of this clonotype. J is TRBJ2-3 and V is TRBV2, with 7 bases lining up with TRBD2. With V trimmed by 9 bases and J by 2 bases, 8 bases remained unmatched. Looked up from germline, CDR1 is SNHLY and CDR2 is FYNNEI. CDR3 size: 14 residues. The CDR3 spells CARESGTITDTQYF. CDR3 DNA sequence: TGTGCCAGAGAAAGCGGGACCATCACAGATACGCAGTATTTT.

Many counts were recorded for this clonotype. The V call is TRBV7-2, the J call TRBJ2-1; D not certain. Germline V gene sequence: CDR1 SGHTA, CDR2 FQGNSA. The V end lost 10 bases, the J end lost 4 bases, and 14 bases lay between the germline ends. This CDR3 spans 13 amino acids. In DNA, the CDR3 is TGTGCCACCGCTCGCCAGCGATACAATGAGCAGTTCTTC. The encoded protein is CATARQRYNEQFF.

To note about this clonotype: This may arise from a read error, as a much more abundant clone is one base away. This chain links TRBV20-1 with TRBJ2-3, with TRBD1 identical over 7 bases. The CDR3 loop spans 14 amino acids. Germline V CDR1 and CDR2: DFQATT, SNEGSKA (reference sequence). The DNA of the CDR3 is TGCAGTGCTTTTACTAGGATCGGGACAGCTACGCAGTATTTT. This translates into CSAFTRIGTATQYF.

This clonotype was seen only a few times. The gene calls are TRBV28 and TRBJ2-1; 7 bases map to TRBD1. The V and J ends lost 3 bases and 2 bases, in that order; junction bases with no gene match: 4. This CDR3 is 15 amino acids long. The germline V gene encodes CDR1 MDHEN and CDR2 SYDVKM. The CDR3 spells CASSLDRTTYNEQFF. In DNA, the CDR3 is TGTGCCAGCAGTTTGGACAGGACGACCTACAATGAGCAGTTCTTC.

About this clonotype itself: This is likely a read error, given that the CDR3 carries no conserved phenylalanine or tryptophan at its end. The limits of the CDR3 on the DNA are not certain, so only TCRdb's listed CDR3 is given. V gene TRBV6-5 combines with J gene TRBJ1-6; TRBD1, the table's D call, lacks a check against the DNA. Both ends counted, the CDR3 spans 14 residues. CDR1 and CDR2 (germline): MNHEY, SVGAGI. CDR3 sequence reads: CASSGDRYNSPLQV.

This clonotype was detected ten times or more. The chain couples TRBV5-6 to TRBJ2-1, with 9 bases fitting TRBD1. With 4 bases clipped from V and 7 bases from J, the junction kept 9 bases outside the gene matches. Germline V gene data show CDR1 as SGHDT and CDR2 as YYEEEE. The CDR3 runs 15 residues. CDR3 sequence (DNA): TGTGCCAGCAGCACGGGACAGGGTATTATAAATGAGCAGTTCTTC. Its protein product is CASSTGQGIINEQFF.

This clonotype occurred many times. This chain connects TRBV2 to TRBJ2-3; D perhaps matches TRBD2 (5 bases). Germline-derived CDR1 and CDR2 are SNHLY and FYNNEI. The CDR3 is made up of 12 amino acids. V was trimmed by 9 bases and J by 2 bases, leaving 9 bases between them. The CDR3 loop is CASGGFTDTQYF. Written as DNA, the CDR3 is TGTGCCAGTGGAGGATTCACAGATACGCAGTATTTT.

This clonotype occurred many times. This chain uses TRBV4-3 with TRBJ2-4, with TRBD1 identical over 8 bases. Trimming removed 3 bases from V and 8 bases from J; junction bases left unmatched: 12. The CDR3 runs to 16 residues. Germline V gene data show CDR1 as LGHNA and CDR2 as YSLEER. As DNA, the CDR3 is TGCGCCAGCAGCCAGGGACAGGTGGGGGGCCGGGACATTCAGTACTTC. Amino acids: CASSQGQVGGRDIQYF.